The 3 T cell receptor beta chains presented below share a single source sample, sequenced in a study of OX40 agonist ivuxolimab in advanced cancers. Measured with immunoSEQ multiplex PCR; TCRdb has only the in-frame clones, and not every one. The sample has approximately 71,000 clones; about 83% are singletons. The material was CD4+ or CD8+ T cells sorted from blood, obtained in a trial of the OX40 agonist ivuxolimab. These receptors came from an adult with an advanced solid tumor such as melanoma, head and neck, liver or kidney cancer.

This chain links TRBV7-2 with TRBJ1-5; 8 positions agree with TRBD1. The CDR3 length is 16 residues. The V gene end was trimmed by 5 bases and the J gene end by 7 bases; junction bases not matched to a gene: 13. Germline V gene lookup returns CDR1 SGHTA and CDR2 FQGNSA. The CDR3 coding sequence is TGTGCCAGCAGCCCACGGACAGGGCGGTCCGGGCAGCCCCAGCATTTT. Amino acids: CASSPRTGRSGQPQHF.

This clone has just a few counts. The V call is TRBV5-1, the J call TRBJ2-2; 15 nucleotides line up with TRBD2. J lost 3 bases, V lost 4 bases, and 13 bases had no gene match. The CDR3 runs to 20 residues. Germline loops: CDR1 SGHRS, CDR2 YFSETQ. Here the CDR3 DNA reads TGCGCCAGCAGCCTACGGTCTGGACTAGCGGGAGGGCCTGACACCGGGGAGCTGTTTTTT. Translation: CASSLRSGLAGGPDTGELFF.

The CDR3, as DNA: TGTGCCAGCAGAAAGACGGAGAGCTCCTACGAGCAGTACTTC. Protein sequence: CASRKTESSYEQYF. This chain uses TRBV4-2 with TRBJ2-7; D uncertain. V was clipped by 6 bases and J by 0 bases, with 12 bases between them. The CDR3 length is 14 residues. Looked up from germline, CDR1 is LGHNA and CDR2 is YNFKEQ.